This T cell receptor (beta chain) was documented in a study of T cells in Graves' hyperthyroidism and ophthalmopathy. Authors of the study amplified TCR beta CDR3 regions from RNA transcripts. The HTBI primer set was used in a first-round RT-PCR of the TCR CDR3. A single record per CDR3 protein comes from TCRdb applying MiXCR to the multiplex PCR reads. Here the sample spans about 640,000 distinct CDR3 sequences, more than 20% being singletons. This CDR3 is built from 14 residues. The germline V gene encodes CDR1 GTSNPN and CDR2 SVGIG (reference sequence). The V gene end was trimmed by 4 bases and the J gene end by 5 bases; junction bases not matched to a gene: 6. This clonotype has just a few counts.

Sequenced sample: blood. The receptor comes from a man aged 30 to 39 with Graves' ophthalmopathy. The V and J genes are TRBV30 and TRBJ2-5; 11 bases fit TRBD2. Here the CDR3 reads CAWTRTSGLETQYF. The DNA of the CDR3 is TGTGCCTGGACCCGGACTAGCGGGCTCGAGACCCAGTACTTC.